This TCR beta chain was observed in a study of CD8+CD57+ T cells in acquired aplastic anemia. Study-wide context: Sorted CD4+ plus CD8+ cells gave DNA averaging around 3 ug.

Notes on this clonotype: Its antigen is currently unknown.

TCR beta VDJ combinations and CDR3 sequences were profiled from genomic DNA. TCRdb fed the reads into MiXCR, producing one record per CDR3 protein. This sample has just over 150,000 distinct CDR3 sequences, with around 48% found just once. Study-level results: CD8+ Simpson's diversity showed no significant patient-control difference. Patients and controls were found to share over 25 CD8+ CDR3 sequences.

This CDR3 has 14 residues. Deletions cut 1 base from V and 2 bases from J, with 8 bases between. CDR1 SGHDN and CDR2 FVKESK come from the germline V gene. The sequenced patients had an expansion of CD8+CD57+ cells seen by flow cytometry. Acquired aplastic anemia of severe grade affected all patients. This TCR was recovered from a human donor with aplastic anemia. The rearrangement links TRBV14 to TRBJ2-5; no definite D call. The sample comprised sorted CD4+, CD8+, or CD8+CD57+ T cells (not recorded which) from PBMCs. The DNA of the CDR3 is TGTGCCAGCAGCCAAGCAGCAGGACAAGAGACCCAGTACTTC. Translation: CASSQAAGQETQYF.